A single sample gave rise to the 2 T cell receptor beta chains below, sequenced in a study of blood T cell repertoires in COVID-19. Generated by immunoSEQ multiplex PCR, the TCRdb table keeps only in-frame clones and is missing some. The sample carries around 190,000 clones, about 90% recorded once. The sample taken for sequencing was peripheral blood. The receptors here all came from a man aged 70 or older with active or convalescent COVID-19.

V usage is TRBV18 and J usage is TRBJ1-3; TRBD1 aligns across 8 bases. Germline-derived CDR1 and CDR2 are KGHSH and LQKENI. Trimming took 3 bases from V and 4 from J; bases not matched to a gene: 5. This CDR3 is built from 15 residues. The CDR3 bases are TGTGCCAGCTCACCTGGCAGGGGGCCAGGAAACACCATATATTTT. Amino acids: CASSPGRGPGNTIYF.

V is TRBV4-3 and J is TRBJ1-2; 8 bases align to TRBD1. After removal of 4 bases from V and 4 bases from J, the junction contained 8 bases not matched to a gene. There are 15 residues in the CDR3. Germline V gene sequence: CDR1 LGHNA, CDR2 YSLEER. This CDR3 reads CASSRSGTGSYGYTF. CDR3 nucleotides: TGCGCCAGCAGCCGCTCCGGGACAGGATCCTATGGCTACACCTTC.